Below are 11 T cell receptor beta chains sequenced from a single sample in a study of blood T cell repertoires in COVID-19. Data came from immunoSEQ multiplex PCR; TCRdb stores just in-frame clones and leaves some out. The sample shows 150,000 to 200,000 clones, about 89% of them seen only once. Sequenced sample: peripheral blood. These receptor sequences come from a man aged 65-85 years with acute or convalescent COVID-19.

The chain combines TRBV4-2 with TRBJ1-4; 9 nucleotides align to TRBD1. Germline CDR1 is LGHNA and CDR2 is YNFKEQ. J gave up 6 bases and V 4 bases, and 12 bases lay outside the gene matches. This CDR3 has 17 residues. CDR3 nucleotide sequence: TGTGCCAGCAGCCTATACACAGGGGGCGCGGGGGATGAAAAACTGTTTTTT. Translating it yields CASSLYTGGAGDEKLFF.

The gene calls are TRBV5-1 and TRBJ2-4, with a possible D match to TRBD2 (6 bases). Germline assignment: CDR1 SGHRS and CDR2 YFSETQ. The CDR3 totals 16 residues. Trimming left V 1 base short and J 5 bases short, with 16 bases between. For the CDR3, the DNA is TGCGCCAGCAGCTTGTTTTCGTCGGACTATCAAAACATTCAGTACTTC. This sequence encodes CASSLFSSDYQNIQYF.

The genes are TRBV4-3 and TRBJ1-2; maybe TRBD1 (5 bases). V lost 0 bases and J lost 4, with 15 bases in between. The germline gives CDR1 LGHNA, CDR2 YSLEER. The CDR3 extends over 16 amino acids. The CDR3 region is CASSQELRRGSYGYTF. Here the CDR3 DNA reads TGCGCCAGCAGCCAAGAGTTACGGCGGGGGAGCTATGGCTACACCTTC.

This clone was detected only once. This sequence joins TRBV2 and TRBJ2-3, with D possibly being TRBD1 (6 bases). CDR1 and CDR2 (germline): SNHLY, FYNNEI. The germline V and J ends were trimmed by 6 bases and 8 bases, with 12 bases remaining between them. This CDR3 has 12 residues. CDR3 sequence reads: CASRDRDITQYF. CDR3 coding DNA: TGTGCCAGCAGGGACCGGGACATTACGCAGTATTTT.

This chain joins TRBV6-1 and TRBJ2-5; D uncertain. Germline V CDR1 and CDR2: MNHNS, SASEGT. The V and J ends lost 2 bases and 5 bases respectively, with 6 bases between them. This CDR3 has 12 residues. The CDR3 protein is CASSEFLETQYF. In DNA, the CDR3 is TGTGCCAGCAGTGAATTCTTGGAGACCCAGTACTTC.

The J gene is TRBJ2-7, the V gene TRBV6-6; D is possibly TRBD1 (5 bases). The CDR3 is made up of 11 amino acids. Germline loops: CDR1 MNHNY, CDR2 SVGAGI (reference sequence). V gave up 5 bases and J gave up 10 bases, with 12 bases separating them. The DNA for the CDR3 is TGTGCCAGCAGTACAGGACAAACCCAGTACTTC. Translating gives CASSTGQTQYF.

The V call is TRBV2, the J call TRBJ2-2; 10 bases align to TRBD2. The CDR3 has 13 amino acids. J was trimmed by 7 bases and V by 8 bases; bases with no gene match: 4. Germline loops: CDR1 SNHLY, CDR2 FYNNEI. In nucleotides, the CDR3 is TGTGCCAGCCTGGGACTAGCGATCGGGGAGCTGTTTTTT. Translation gives CASLGLAIGELFF.

The CDR3 DNA is TGTGCCAGCAGACCAGCGGCGGGGGCAGGTCAGCCCCAGCATTTT. Amino acid sequence: CASRPAAGAGQPQHF. The chain has TRBV6-5 and TRBJ1-5, with a weak D call TRBD1 (6 bases). The CDR3 loop spans 15 amino acids. Trimming stripped 6 bases from V and 6 bases from J, with 18 bases between. CDR1 is MNHEY, CDR2 SVGAGI, per germline.

The chain links TRBV6-2 or TRBV6-3 to TRBJ2-3, with D tentatively TRBD2 (5 bases). Per the germline V gene, CDR1 is MNHEY and CDR2 is SVGEGT. With 2 bases removed from V and 3 bases from J, the gap between germline ends came to 15 bases. This CDR3 region has 16 residues. The CDR3 protein is CASSYQVSSQTDTQYF. CDR3 DNA sequence: TGTGCCAGCAGTTACCAGGTCTCTAGCCAAACAGATACGCAGTATTTT.

This chain links TRBV6-5 with TRBJ2-7; TRBD2 matches 10 bases. V trimming: 0 bases; J trimming: 9 bases; junction bases outside the gene matches: 8. In germline, CDR1 is MNHEY, CDR2 SVGAGI. The CDR3 is 15 residues long. The CDR3 DNA sequence: TGTGCCAGCAGTTACTCGACTTGGGAGCGGGAGGGGCAGTACTTC. Encoded protein: CASSYSTWEREGQYF.

The chain carries TRBV27 and TRBJ2-5; D is ambiguous. Trimming removed 2 bases at V and 7 bases at J, with 8 bases between. The CDR3 covers 12 residues. Germline V lookup: CDR1 MNHEY, CDR2 SMNVEV (reference sequence). The CDR3 spells CASSLDGGTQYF. CDR3 DNA: TGTGCCAGCAGTTTAGATGGCGGGACCCAGTACTTC.